The TCR beta chain under discussion was sequenced for a study of blood T cells in healthy people across ages. Study overall: Capturing about one barcoded beta molecule per two T cells was achieved by template switching.

Using a J-beta primer mix together with a sample-barcoded 5' primer, a second PCR was run for roughly 7 to 12 cycles. Each CDR3 protein is one row after TCRdb ran MiXCR on the 5' RACE reads. The sample lists hundreds of thousands of distinct CDR3 sequences, roughly 35% occurring once. This clonotype was observed a few times. Its antigen is undetermined. The CDR3 consists of 16 residues. J was trimmed by 3 bases and V by 0 bases; bases with no gene match: 4. From germline, CDR1 is SGDLS and CDR2 YYNGEE. Study-wide points: Per million T cells, the diversity of TCR beta decreased roughly linearly as age advanced. Researchers judged that diversity estimates from one million T cells fell short of true values. It was found that TCR beta diversity correlated strongly with the percentage of naive T cells.

The chain joins TRBV9 to TRBJ2-3, with TRBD1 matching 10 bases. The TCR sequence derives from a man between 18 and 29 years old in good health. Source material: blood. CDR3 amino acids: CASSVAQGQGTDTQYF. CDR3 coding DNA: TGTGCCAGCAGCGTAGCTCAGGGACAGGGGACAGATACGCAGTATTTT.